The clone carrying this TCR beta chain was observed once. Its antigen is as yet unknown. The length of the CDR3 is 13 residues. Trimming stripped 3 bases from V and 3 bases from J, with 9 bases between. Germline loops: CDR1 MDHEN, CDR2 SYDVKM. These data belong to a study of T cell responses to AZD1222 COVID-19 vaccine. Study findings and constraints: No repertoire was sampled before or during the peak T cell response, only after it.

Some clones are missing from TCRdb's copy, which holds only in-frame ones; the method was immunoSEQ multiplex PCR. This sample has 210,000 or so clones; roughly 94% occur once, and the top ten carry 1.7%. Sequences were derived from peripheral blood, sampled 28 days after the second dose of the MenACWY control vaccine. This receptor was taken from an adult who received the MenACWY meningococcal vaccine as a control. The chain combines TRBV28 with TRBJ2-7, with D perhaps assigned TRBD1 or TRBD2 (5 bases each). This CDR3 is CASSLGVVYEQYF. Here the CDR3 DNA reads TGTGCCAGCAGTTTGGGGGTTGTCTACGAGCAGTACTTC.